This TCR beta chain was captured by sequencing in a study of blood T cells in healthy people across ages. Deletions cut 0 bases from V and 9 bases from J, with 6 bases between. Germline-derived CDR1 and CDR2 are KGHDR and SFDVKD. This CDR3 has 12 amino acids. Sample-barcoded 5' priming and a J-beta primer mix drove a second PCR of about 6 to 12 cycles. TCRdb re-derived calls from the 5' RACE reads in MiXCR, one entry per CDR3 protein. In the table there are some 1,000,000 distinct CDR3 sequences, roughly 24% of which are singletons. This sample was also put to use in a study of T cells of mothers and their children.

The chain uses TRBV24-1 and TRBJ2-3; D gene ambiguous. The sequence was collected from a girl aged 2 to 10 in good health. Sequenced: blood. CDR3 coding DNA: TGTGCCACCAGTGATTTGAAGAGAACGCAGTATTTT. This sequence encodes CATSDLKRTQYF.